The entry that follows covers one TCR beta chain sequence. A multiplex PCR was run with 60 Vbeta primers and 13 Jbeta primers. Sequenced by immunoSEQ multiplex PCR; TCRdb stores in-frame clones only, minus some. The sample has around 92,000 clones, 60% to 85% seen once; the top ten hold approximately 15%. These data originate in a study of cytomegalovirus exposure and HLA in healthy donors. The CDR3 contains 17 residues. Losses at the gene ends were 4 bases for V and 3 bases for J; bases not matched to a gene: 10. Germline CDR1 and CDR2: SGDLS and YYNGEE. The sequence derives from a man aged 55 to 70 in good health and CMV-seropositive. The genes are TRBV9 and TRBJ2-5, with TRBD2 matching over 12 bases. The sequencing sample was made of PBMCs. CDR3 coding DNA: TGTGCCAGCAGCCAGGGGTCTAGCGGGGGGGCCGAAGAGACCCAGTACTTC. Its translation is CASSQGSSGGAEETQYF.